The present entry profiles one TCR beta chain with its context. The sample belongs to a study of shared clonotypes between healthy human individuals. Per the original data handling: Junction-only sequences produced by ImmunoSEQ had no quality scores, so filtering differed. Here immunoSEQ multiplex PCR was the method, and the copy in TCRdb shows in-frame clones only, minus some. That table gives V, J and clone size, and the DNA gave D and trimming. The data show about 530,000 clones, nearly 80% seen once. V was clipped by 4 bases and J by 8 bases; unmatched bases: 11. Germline loops: CDR1 MDHEN, CDR2 SYDVKM. This CDR3 is built from 15 residues.

The specimen was PBMCs. This chain joins TRBV28 and TRBJ1-2, with 9 bases lining up with TRBD1. The clonotype originates from a woman aged 40 to 50 in good health. Some clones in this sample may be carry-over from other donors' samples. The CDR3 DNA reads as TGTGCCAGCAGTTACTCAGCCGGGACAGGGTTAGGCTACACCTTC. This gives the protein CASSYSAGTGLGYTF.